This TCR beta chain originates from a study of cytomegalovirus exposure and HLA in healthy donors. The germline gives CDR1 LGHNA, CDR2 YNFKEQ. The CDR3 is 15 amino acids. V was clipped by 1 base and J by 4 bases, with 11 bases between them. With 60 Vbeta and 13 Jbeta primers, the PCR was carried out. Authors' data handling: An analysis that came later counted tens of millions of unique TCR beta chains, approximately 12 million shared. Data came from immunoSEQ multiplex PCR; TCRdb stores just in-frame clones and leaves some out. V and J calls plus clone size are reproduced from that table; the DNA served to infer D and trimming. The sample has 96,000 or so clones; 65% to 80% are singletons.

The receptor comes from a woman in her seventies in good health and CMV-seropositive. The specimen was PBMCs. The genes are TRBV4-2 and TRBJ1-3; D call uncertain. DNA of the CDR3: TGTGCCAGCAGCCAAGTTGGAACAGCCGGAAACACCATATATTTT. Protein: CASSQVGTAGNTIYF.